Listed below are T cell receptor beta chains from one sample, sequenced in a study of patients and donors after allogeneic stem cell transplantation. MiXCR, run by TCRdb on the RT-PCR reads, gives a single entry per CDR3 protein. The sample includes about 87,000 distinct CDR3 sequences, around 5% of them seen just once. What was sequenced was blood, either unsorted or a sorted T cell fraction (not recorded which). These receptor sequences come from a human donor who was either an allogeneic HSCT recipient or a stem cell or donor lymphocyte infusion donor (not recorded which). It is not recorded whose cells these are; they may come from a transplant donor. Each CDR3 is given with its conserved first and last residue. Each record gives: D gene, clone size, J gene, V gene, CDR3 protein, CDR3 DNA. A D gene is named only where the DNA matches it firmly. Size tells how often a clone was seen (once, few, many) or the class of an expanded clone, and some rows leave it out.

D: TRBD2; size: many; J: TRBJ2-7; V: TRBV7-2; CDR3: CASSLAGDLYEQYF; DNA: TGTGCCAGCAGTTTAGCGGGAGACCTCTACGAGCAGTACTTC
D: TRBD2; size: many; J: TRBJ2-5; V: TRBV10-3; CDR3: CAISESGLQETQYF; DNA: TGTGCCATCAGTGAGTCGGGACTACAAGAGACCCAGTACTTC
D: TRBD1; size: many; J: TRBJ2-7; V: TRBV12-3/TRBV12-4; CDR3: CASSPGTGVYEQYF; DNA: TGTGCCAGCAGTCCTGGGACAGGAGTCTACGAGCAGTACTTC
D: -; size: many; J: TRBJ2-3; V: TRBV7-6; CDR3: CASSLNQGSTDTQYF; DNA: TGTGCCAGCAGCTTAAATCAGGGCTCCACAGATACGCAGTATTTT
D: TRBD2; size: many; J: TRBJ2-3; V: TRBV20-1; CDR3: CSARAREGRPDTQYF; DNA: TGCAGTGCTAGAGCGCGGGAGGGCCGACCAGATACGCAGTATTTT
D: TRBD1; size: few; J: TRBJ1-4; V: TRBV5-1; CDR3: CASSLSTGTGGIYEKLFF; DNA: TGCGCCAGCAGCTTATCGACCGGGACAGGAGGAATCTATGAAAAACTGTTTTTT
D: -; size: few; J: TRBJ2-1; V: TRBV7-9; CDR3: CASSPGGPSSYNEQFF; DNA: TGTGCCAGCAGCCCGGGCGGGCCGAGCTCCTACAATGAGCAGTTCTTC
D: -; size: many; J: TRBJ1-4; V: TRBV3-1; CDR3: CASSDRDVKARLFF; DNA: TGTGCCAGCAGCGACCGGGACGTTAAAGCTAGACTGTTTTTT
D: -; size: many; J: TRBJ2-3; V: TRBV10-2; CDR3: CASSAGRSLTDTQYF; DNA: TGCGCCAGCAGTGCGGGGCGGTCTCTCACAGATACGCAGTATTTT
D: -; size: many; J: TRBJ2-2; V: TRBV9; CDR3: CASSVVGYGELFF; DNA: TGTGCCAGCAGCGTAGTAGGGTATGGGGAGCTGTTTTTT
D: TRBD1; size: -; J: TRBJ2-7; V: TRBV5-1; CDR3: CASSRPSGQGTYEQYF; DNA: TGCGCCAGCAGCCGGCCCTCGGGACAGGGGACCTACGAGCAGTACTTC
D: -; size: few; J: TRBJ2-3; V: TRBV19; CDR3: CASSPPGLSGNTQYF; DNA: TGTGCCAGTAGCCCCCCGGGACTCTCGGGGAATACGCAGTATTTT
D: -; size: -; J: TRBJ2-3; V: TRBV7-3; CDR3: CASSFVVSDTQYF; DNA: TGTGCCAGCAGCTTTGTAGTTTCTGATACGCAGTATTTT
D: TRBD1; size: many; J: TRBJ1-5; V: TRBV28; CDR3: CASSPPDRGSQPQHF; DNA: TGTGCCAGCAGTCCCCCTGACAGGGGGAGTCAGCCCCAGCATTTT
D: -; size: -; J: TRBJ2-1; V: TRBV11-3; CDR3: CASSLGSRGSYNEQFF; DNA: TGTGCCAGCAGCTTAGGTTCTAGGGGCTCCTACAATGAGCAGTTCTTC
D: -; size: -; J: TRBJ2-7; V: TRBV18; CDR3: CASSPLSQTYEQYF; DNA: TGTGCCAGCTCACCCCTCAGCCAAACCTACGAGCAGTACTTC
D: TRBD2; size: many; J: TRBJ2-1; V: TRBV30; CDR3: CAWSKTLAVPEQFF; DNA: TGTGCCTGGAGTAAAACTCTAGCGGTCCCCGAGCAGTTCTTC
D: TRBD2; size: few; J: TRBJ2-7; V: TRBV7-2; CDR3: CASRLAAGTSVYEQYF; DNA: TGTGCCAGCAGACTAGCAGCCGGGACTAGCGTCTACGAGCAGTACTTC
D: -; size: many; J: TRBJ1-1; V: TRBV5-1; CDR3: CASSLFEAQLEAFF; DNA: TGCGCCAGCAGCTTATTTGAAGCACAGTTGGAAGCTTTCTTT
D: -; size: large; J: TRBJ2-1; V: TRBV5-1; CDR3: CASSWISGANNEQFF; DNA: TGCGCCAGCAGCTGGATCTCCGGGGCTAACAATGAGCAGTTCTTC
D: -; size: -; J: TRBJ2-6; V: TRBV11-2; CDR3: CASSLDSAGANVLTF; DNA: TGTGCCAGCAGCTTAGATTCCGCTGGGGCCAACGTCCTGACTTTC
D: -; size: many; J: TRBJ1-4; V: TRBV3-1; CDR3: CASSQADTYNEKLFF; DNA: TGTGCCAGCAGCCAAGCGGACACCTATAATGAAAAACTGTTTTTT